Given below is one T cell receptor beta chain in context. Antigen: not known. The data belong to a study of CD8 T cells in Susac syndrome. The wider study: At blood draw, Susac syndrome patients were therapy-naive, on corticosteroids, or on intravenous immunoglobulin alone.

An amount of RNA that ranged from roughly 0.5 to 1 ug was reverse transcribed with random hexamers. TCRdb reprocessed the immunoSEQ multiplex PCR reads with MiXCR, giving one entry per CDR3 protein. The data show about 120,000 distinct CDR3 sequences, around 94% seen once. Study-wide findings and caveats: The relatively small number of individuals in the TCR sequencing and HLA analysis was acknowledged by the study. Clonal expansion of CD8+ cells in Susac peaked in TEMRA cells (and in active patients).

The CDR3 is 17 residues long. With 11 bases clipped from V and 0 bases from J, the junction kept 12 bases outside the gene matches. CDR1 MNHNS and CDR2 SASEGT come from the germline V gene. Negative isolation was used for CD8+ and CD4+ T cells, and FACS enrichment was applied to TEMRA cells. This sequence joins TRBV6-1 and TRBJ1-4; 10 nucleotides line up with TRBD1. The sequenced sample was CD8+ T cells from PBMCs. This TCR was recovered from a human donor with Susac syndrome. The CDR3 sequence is CAAGTGALYATNEKLFF. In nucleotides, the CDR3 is TGTGCCGCCGGGACAGGGGCCCTTTACGCAACTAATGAAAAACTGTTTTTT.